Each of the 7 T cell receptor beta chains below was sequenced from the same sample in a study of T cells after yellow fever vaccination. TCRdb independently ran MiXCR on the 5' RACE reads; one entry per CDR3 protein. In the table there are about 170,000 distinct CDR3 sequences, 11% of which are singletons. Source: CD8+ T cells sorted from PBMCs, taken 15 days after the yellow fever booster vaccination. The source of these receptors is a man between 18 and 35 years old who received the YFV17D yellow fever vaccine.

This clonotype was recorded at least ten times. J is TRBJ2-1 and V is TRBV15; TRBD2 agrees at 10 bases. The CDR3 extends over 15 amino acids. V dropped 4 bases and J dropped 5; count of bases not matched to a gene: 5. Germline values: CDR1 LNHNV, CDR2 YYDKDF (reference sequence). The CDR3 DNA reads TGTGCCACCAGCATTCTAGCGGGGGCTAACAATGAGCAGTTCTTC. It translates to CATSILAGANNEQFF.

The sample holds many counts of this clonotype. The rearrangement joins TRBV29-1 to TRBJ2-2; D perhaps matches TRBD2 (5 bases). The germline gives CDR1 SQVTM, CDR2 ANQGSEA. The CDR3 runs 15 residues. V dropped 2 bases and J dropped 7 bases, with 17 bases sitting between them. The DNA of the CDR3 is TGCAGCGTTGAAAATGGAAGAGGAGGCAGCGGGGAGCTGTTTTTT. Protein: CSVENGRGGSGELFF.

This clonotype was counted only a few times. The rearrangement links TRBV11-2 to TRBJ2-1; the match to TRBD2 covers 7 bases. This CDR3 spans 14 amino acids. The V gene end was trimmed by 5 bases and the J gene end by 6 bases; junction bases not matched to a gene: 7. Looked up from germline, CDR1 is SGHAT and CDR2 is FQNNGV. The CDR3 DNA sequence: TGTGCCAGCAGCCCCCCGGGGGGACCCAATGAGCAGTTCTTC. It is translated as CASSPPGGPNEQFF.

The chain combines TRBV11-2 with TRBJ2-1; D uncertain. The V gene's germline CDR1 is SGHAT and CDR2 FQNNGV. V was cut by 0 bases and J by 4 bases, with 10 bases left in between. The CDR3 is 15 amino acids. In nucleotides, the CDR3 is TGTGCCAGCAGCTTAGAAGTGAAACCTTACAATGAGCAGTTCTTC. Translating gives CASSLEVKPYNEQFF.

This clonotype was counted a few times. The rearrangement uses TRBV9 and TRBJ2-5; possibly TRBD2 for D (6 bases). Trimming left V 4 bases short and J 3 bases short, with 13 bases between. Germline-derived CDR1 and CDR2 are SGDLS and YYNGEE. The CDR3 is 14 amino acids. The CDR3 spells CASSTRGLEETQYF. The CDR3 coding sequence is TGTGCCAGCAGCACCCGGGGACTGGAAGAGACCCAGTACTTC.

The V gene is TRBV19, the J gene TRBJ1-4; D call uncertain. Germline V lookup: CDR1 LNHDA, CDR2 SQIVND (reference sequence). The CDR3 has 13 amino acids. Deletions cut 3 bases from V and 7 bases from J, with 9 bases between. The chain's CDR3 is CASSIVVGEKLFF. In nucleotides, the CDR3 is TGTGCCAGTAGTATCGTGGTTGGTGAAAAACTGTTTTTT.

In its sample, this clonotype was seen a few times. The chain combines TRBV4-1 with TRBJ2-7, with D perhaps TRBD1 (5 bases). Trimming pared 1 base from V and 2 bases from J, leaving 18 bases between. This CDR3 has 17 residues. The germline gives CDR1 MGHRA, CDR2 YSYEKL. This CDR3 is CASSQGWEQVSPYEQYF. Written as DNA, the CDR3 is TGCGCCAGCAGCCAAGGATGGGAACAGGTGTCCCCCTACGAGCAGTACTTC.